A single sample gave rise to the 12 T cell receptor beta chains below, sequenced in a study of PD-L1 blockade in urothelial cancer. Time point specified: pretreatment peripheral blood. Libraries were prepared by immunoSEQ multiplex PCR; TCRdb keeps only in-frame clonotypes and omits some of them. Of about 80,000 clones in the sample, approximately 80% are singletons; the top ten hold 6.7%. Sequences were derived from PBMCs, sampled around atezolizumab (anti-PD-L1) treatment. These receptors were taken from a man aged 40-55 years with urothelial cancer.

This clone was counted once. This chain joins TRBV4-1 and TRBJ1-4; D not resolved. Trimming removed 1 base from V and 10 bases from J, with 13 bases in between. Germline CDR1 reads MGHRA; CDR2 reads YSYEKL. This CDR3 has 14 residues. The CDR3 region has the DNA TGCGCCAGCAGCCAAGTATTCGAGGGTCCAAAACTGTTTTTT. This gives the protein CASSQVFEGPKLFF.

This clone has a single count. The chain links TRBV19 to TRBJ1-3; D gene unclear. Between the trimmed V and J ends, which lost 0 bases and 0 bases, there was a span of 6 bases. The CDR3 has 15 amino acids. Germline V gene lookup returns CDR1 LNHDA and CDR2 SQIVND (reference sequence). The CDR3 sequence: CASSIDGGSGNTIYF. In DNA form, the CDR3 reads TGTGCCAGTAGTATAGATGGCGGCTCTGGAAACACCATATATTTT.

The chain couples TRBV9 to TRBJ2-1, with 12 bases fitting TRBD2. Germline assignment: CDR1 SGDLS and CDR2 YYNGEE. CDR3 length: 16 amino acids. The J segment lost 9 bases and the V segment lost 0 bases, leaving 7 bases of the junction unmatched. In DNA, the CDR3 is TGTGCCAGCAGCGTAGGGACTAGCGGGAACCGGGTTGAGCAGTTCTTC. This gives the protein CASSVGTSGNRVEQFF.

This clone was found once. V is TRBV11-2 and J is TRBJ2-1; unclear D gene. V dropped 3 bases and J dropped 1 base, with 10 bases sitting between them. Germline CDR1 is SGHAT and CDR2 is FQNNGV. The CDR3 extends over 15 amino acids. DNA of the CDR3: TGTGCCAGCAGCTTTTCGTCCGTTTCCTACAATGAGCAGTTCTTC. This codes for CASSFSSVSYNEQFF.

J is TRBJ2-1 and V is TRBV2; D is perhaps TRBD2 (5 bases). Germline CDR1 reads SNHLY; CDR2 reads FYNNEI. This CDR3 region has 15 residues. V was shortened by 7 bases and J by 2 bases, with 15 bases between the two germline ends. The CDR3 spells CASTESGSTYNEQFF. In nucleotides, the CDR3 is TGTGCCAGCACCGAAAGCGGCTCCACCTACAATGAGCAGTTCTTC.

The chain links TRBV7-9 to TRBJ2-7; TRBD1 matches 9 bases. The germline V gene encodes CDR1 SEHNR and CDR2 FQNEAQ (reference sequence). CDR3 size: 14 residues. The junction had 8 bases not matched to a gene; V was cut back by 5 bases and J by 6 bases. The CDR3 sequence: CASSPGTGTTEQYF. CDR3 nucleotide sequence: TGTGCCAGCAGCCCCGGGACAGGGACGACCGAGCAGTACTTC. Full variable domain (rest looked up from reference TRBV7-9 and TRBJ2-7): DTGVSQNPRHKITKRGQNVTFRCDPISEHNRLYWYRQTLGQGPEFLTYFQNEAQLEKSRLLSDRFSAERPKGSFSTLEIQRTEQGDSAMYLCASSPGTGTTEQYFGPGTRLTVT.

The genes are TRBV5-4 and TRBJ1-3; TRBD1 might be the D (5 bases). Germline CDR1 SGHNT, CDR2 YYREEE (reference sequence). The CDR3 covers 15 residues. Trimming took off 10 bases at V and 0 bases at J, with 17 bases between the two ends. CDR3 coding DNA: TGTGCCTGGGGGGGAGAGAAGAACTCTGGAAACACCATATATTTT. This sequence encodes CAWGGEKNSGNTIYF.

V gene TRBV11-2 combines with J gene TRBJ2-3; tentatively, D is TRBD2 (7 bases). V lost 6 bases and J 2 bases, leaving 15 bases between the germline ends. This CDR3 has 15 residues. Germline V gene data show CDR1 as SGHAT and CDR2 as FQNNGV. The CDR3 is CASRPWGGLTDTQYF. The CDR3 region has the DNA TGTGCCAGCAGACCTTGGGGGGGCCTCACAGATACGCAGTATTTT.

This chain uses TRBV6-5 with TRBJ2-1, with 8 positions matching TRBD2. J gave up 8 bases and V 8 bases, and 8 bases lay outside the gene matches. Per the germline V gene, CDR1 is MNHEY and CDR2 is SVGAGI. This CDR3 is 13 amino acids long. The DNA of the CDR3 is TGTGCCAGCTCGGGGGCGGGAGGCTATGAGCAGTTCTTC. It specifies CASSGAGGYEQFF.

This clone was seen more than once but under ten times. At one of its ends the junction is not consistent with the germline gene, which may arise from a read error. The rearrangement uses TRBV18 and TRBJ1-2; the match to TRBD1 covers 7 bases. Germline lookup yields CDR1 KGHSH and CDR2 LQKENI. CDR3 size: 12 residues. In DNA, the CDR3 is TGTGCCAGCTCACCGTTCACTGGGACAGCGTCCTTC. It yields the protein CASSPFTGTASF.

This chain connects TRBV14 to TRBJ2-7; D ambiguous. Trimming left V 2 bases short and J 4 bases short, with 6 bases between. The CDR3 is made up of 12 amino acids. CDR1 and CDR2 from the germline V gene are SGHDN and FVKESK. In DNA form, the CDR3 reads TGTGCCAGCAGCCAACAGAGGTACGAGCAGTACTTC. It is translated as CASSQQRYEQYF. The whole variable domain, remainder taken from reference TRBV14 and TRBJ2-7, is EAGVTQFPSHSVIEKGQTVTLRCDPISGHDNLYWYRRVMGKEIKFLLHFVKESKQDESGMPNNRFLAERTGGTYSTLKVQPAELEDSGVYFCASSQQRYEQYFGPGTRLTVT.

This chain links TRBV20-1 with TRBJ1-1; weak D call: TRBD1 (6 bases). This CDR3 has 11 amino acids. The ends were cut back, 1 base at V and 8 bases at J, with 8 bases in the middle. Germline loops: CDR1 DFQATT, CDR2 SNEGSKA (reference sequence). As DNA, the CDR3 is TGCAGTGCTAGAGTAACAGGGGAAGCTTTCTTT. Its translation: CSARVTGEAFF.